This entry lists 28 T cell receptor beta chains sequenced from one sample in a study of T cell responses to AZD1222 COVID-19 vaccine. Sequencing was performed with immunoSEQ multiplex PCR; in TCRdb, only in-frame clones are kept and a portion is missing. The repertoire consists of roughly 55,000 clones, with roughly 90% occurring once and the leading ten covering 2%. Sequenced here: peripheral blood, sampled on day 0 of AZD1222 vaccination. Receptors were obtained from an adult in good health.

The chain carries TRBV5-4 and TRBJ2-7; 9 positions agree with TRBD2. CDR1 is SGHNT, CDR2 YYREEE, per germline (reference sequence). The CDR3 is made up of 15 amino acids. After removal of 0 bases from V and 5 bases from J, the junction contained 6 bases not matched to a gene. Here the CDR3 DNA reads TGTGCCAGCAGCTTGGTAATAGCGGGAGTGCACGAGCAGTACTTC. Translating gives CASSLVIAGVHEQYF.

This clone was seen once. The rearrangement uses TRBV5-4 and TRBJ2-3; 11 bases line up with TRBD2. J lost 5 bases, V lost 1 base, and 3 bases had no gene match. Germline V gene lookup returns CDR1 SGHNT and CDR2 YYREEE (reference sequence). The CDR3 is 15 amino acids. This CDR3 reads CASSLTSGRGDTQYF. Here the CDR3 DNA reads TGTGCCAGCAGCTTGACTAGCGGGAGAGGAGATACGCAGTATTTT.

This clone appeared once. The chain links TRBV18 to TRBJ2-7; 11 bases align to TRBD2. The CDR3 has 17 amino acids. The germline gives CDR1 KGHSH, CDR2 LQKENI. V was pared by 4 bases and J by 7 bases, with 15 bases of the junction left unmatched. CDR3 loop: CASSRALAGGSSGEQYF. CDR3 coding DNA: TGTGCCAGCTCACGCGCTCTAGCGGGAGGCTCCTCGGGGGAGCAGTACTTC.

The CDR3 DNA is TGTGCCAGCAGCTGGGGACAGGGTCTGCCCGGTACCTTC. It specifies CASSWGQGLPGTF. This chain joins TRBV7-2 and TRBJ1-2, with 9 bases lining up with TRBD1. Unmatched junction bases numbered 11, after V lost 4 bases and J lost 14 bases. Germline V gives CDR1 SGHTA, CDR2 FQGNSA. The CDR3 length is 13 residues. Full variable domain (rest looked up from reference TRBV7-2 and TRBJ1-2): GAGVSQSPSNKVTEKGKDVELRCDPISGHTALYWYRQSLGQGLEFLIYFQGNSAPDKSGLPSDRFSAERTGGSVSTLTIQRTQQEDSAVYLCASSWGQGLPGTFGSGTRLTVV.

This CDR3 reads CASSPLGQLNTEAFF. The CDR3 region has the DNA TGTGCCAGCAGCCCACTGGGACAGTTGAACACTGAAGCTTTCTTT. The rearrangement links TRBV3-1 (or the pseudogene TRBV3-2) to TRBJ1-1; TRBD1 agrees at 7 bases. V shed 4 bases and J 0 bases; nucleotides not matched to a gene: 5. Germline V gene lookup returns CDR1 LGHDT and CDR2 YNNKEL (reference sequence). The CDR3 is 15 amino acids.

This clone was observed once. The chain carries TRBV29-1 and TRBJ1-2; D possibly corresponds to TRBD1 (5 bases). Looked up from germline, CDR1 is SQVTM and CDR2 is ANQGSEA. The CDR3 has 14 amino acids. Trimming took 5 bases from V and 4 from J, leaving 17 bases between them. The CDR3, as DNA: TGCAGCGTTACCTTACAGGTTCTTCTCTATGGCTACACCTTC. Translation gives CSVTLQVLLYGYTF.

The V and J genes are TRBV24-1 and TRBJ2-2, with D possibly being TRBD1 (5 bases). Germline CDR1 and CDR2: KGHDR and SFDVKD. The length of the CDR3 is 13 residues. V shed 9 bases and J shed 5 bases, with 12 bases lying between them. In DNA form, the CDR3 reads TGTGCCACCGAAGAATCAGGGACCGGGGAGCTGTTTTTT. Translating gives CATEESGTGELFF.

The genes are TRBV27 and TRBJ1-2; 9 nucleotides line up with TRBD1. CDR3 length: 12 amino acids. Losses at the gene ends were 6 bases for V and 5 bases for J; bases not matched to a gene: 1. Germline CDR1 is MNHEY and CDR2 is SMNVEV (reference sequence). CDR3 in amino acids: CASRGQGYGYTF. Written as DNA, the CDR3 is TGTGCCAGCAGAGGACAGGGGTATGGCTACACCTTC.

The rearrangement links TRBV7-2 to TRBJ1-3, with D hard to call. CDR3 size: 12 residues. CDR1 SGHTA and CDR2 FQGNSA come from the germline V gene. Trimming cost V 3 bases and J 2 bases, with 2 bases left between them. The CDR3 coding sequence is TGTGCCAGCAGCTTTGCTGGAAACACCATATATTTT. It codes for CASSFAGNTIYF.

V gene TRBV7-3 combines with J gene TRBJ2-1; possible D gene TRBD2, 6 bases. Germline V gene sequence: CDR1 SGHTA, CDR2 FQGTGA. The CDR3 contains 15 residues. The V gene lost 3 bases and the J gene lost 8 bases, with 17 bases spanning the gap. The CDR3 DNA follows: TGTGCCAGCAGCTTGTCGCTAGCGTCATACGATGAGCAGTTCTTC. Its translation is CASSLSLASYDEQFF.

This clone is medium-sized (0.01 to 0.1%) in the sample. J is TRBJ2-1 and V is TRBV9; 9 positions match TRBD2. In germline, CDR1 is SGDLS, CDR2 YYNGEE. The J segment lost 7 bases and the V segment lost 4 bases, leaving 9 bases of the junction unmatched. The CDR3 length is 15 residues. The CDR3 DNA sequence: TGTGCCAGCAGCTTAGAGCGGGAGGTTTCGAATGAGCAGTTCTTC. Translation gives CASSLEREVSNEQFF. The full variable domain, rest sourced from reference TRBV9 and TRBJ2-1, is DSGVTQTPKHLITATGQRVTLRCSPRSGDLSVYWYQQSLDQGLQFLIQYYNGEERAKGNILERFSAQQFPDLHSELNLSSLELGDSALYFCASSLEREVSNEQFFGPGTRLTVL.

This chain connects TRBV7-3 to TRBJ2-7, with 10 bases aligning to TRBD1. V shed 5 bases and J 6 bases; nucleotides not matched to a gene: 4. Germline assignment: CDR1 SGHTA and CDR2 FQGTGA. The CDR3 runs to 13 residues. The CDR3 region has the DNA TGTGCCAGCAGCCCGGGACAGGGGCGCGAGCAGTACTTC. This encodes CASSPGQGREQYF.

The rearrangement links TRBV2 to TRBJ1-5; 9 bases line up with TRBD1. CDR1 is SNHLY, CDR2 FYNNEI, per germline. The V gene end was trimmed by 6 bases and the J gene end by 7 bases; junction bases not matched to a gene: 4. CDR3 length: 13 amino acids. The CDR3 loop is CASRGQGGQPQHF. The CDR3, as DNA: TGTGCCAGCAGGGGACAGGGAGGGCAGCCCCAGCATTTT.

The genes are TRBV6-5 and TRBJ2-1; 7 nucleotides match TRBD1. Trimming cost V 0 bases and J 3 bases; bases outside gene matches: 2. The CDR3 sequence is 15 residues long. Germline loops: CDR1 MNHEY, CDR2 SVGAGI. In DNA form, the CDR3 reads TGTGCCAGCAGTTACTCGGGACAGAGCTACAATGAGCAGTTCTTC. Translation gives CASSYSGQSYNEQFF.

The chain carries TRBV3-1 (or the pseudogene TRBV3-2) and TRBJ1-1; D gene unclear. Germline CDR1 is LGHDT and CDR2 is YNNKEL (reference sequence). The CDR3 totals 14 residues. V gave up 3 bases and J gave up 1 base, with 9 bases separating them. This CDR3 is CASSQAGPNTEAFF. The CDR3 nucleotides read TGTGCCAGCAGCCAGGCGGGCCCGAACACTGAAGCTTTCTTT.

The chain carries TRBV7-9 and TRBJ2-7; possible D gene TRBD2, 5 bases. The germline V gene encodes CDR1 SEHNR and CDR2 FQNEAQ (reference sequence). V shed 5 bases and J shed 1 base, with 9 bases lying between them. The CDR3 totals 13 residues. For the CDR3, the DNA is TGTGCCAGCAGCGTCAGCGGATCCTACGAGCAGTACTTC. The encoded protein is CASSVSGSYEQYF.

This rearrangement joins TRBV18 to TRBJ1-2; TRBD1 might be the D (6 bases). CDR3 length: 15 amino acids. Germline assignment: CDR1 KGHSH and CDR2 LQKENI. V lost 1 base and J 8 bases, leaving 17 bases between the germline ends. CDR3 amino acids: CASSPLKSQGGGYTF. CDR3 DNA sequence: TGTGCCAGCTCACCACTTAAGTCACAGGGCGGCGGCTACACCTTC.

This chain uses TRBV18 with TRBJ1-2; D ambiguous. This CDR3 contains 13 residues. Germline CDR1 is KGHSH and CDR2 is LQKENI. V lost 3 bases to trimming and J lost 8 bases, with 13 bases between them. The CDR3 reads CASSPGGIRGYTF. CDR3 sequence (DNA): TGTGCCAGCTCACCCGGCGGGATCCGGGGCTACACCTTC.

The V and J genes are TRBV23-1 and TRBJ2-3, with D possibly matching TRBD1 (6 bases). TRBV23-1 is marked as an open reading frame, function uncertain. The ends were cut back, 2 bases at V and 2 bases at J, with 17 bases in the middle. There are 17 residues in the CDR3. The CDR3 loop reads CASSQAGVWGTTDTQYF. The CDR3 region has the DNA TGCGCCAGCAGTCAAGCAGGGGTGTGGGGGACCACAGATACGCAGTATTTT.

V is TRBV7-6 and J is TRBJ2-1, with 8 bases that match TRBD2. CDR3 length: 15 amino acids. Per germline, CDR1 SGHVS and CDR2 FNYEAQ. Trimming at V came to 2 bases and at J to 10 bases, leaving 10 bases not matched to a gene. This CDR3 is CASSLFAGGPSEQFF. DNA of the CDR3: TGTGCCAGCAGCTTATTTGCGGGAGGACCCTCGGAGCAGTTCTTC.

CDR3 DNA: TGTGCCAGCAGCCCCTCCGAAGGAGCCAAAAACATTCAGTACTTC. It encodes CASSPSEGAKNIQYF. This chain connects TRBV4-2 to TRBJ2-4, with D unresolved. With 4 bases removed from V and 0 bases from J, the gap between germline ends came to 10 bases. Germline-derived CDR1 and CDR2 are LGHNA and YNFKEQ. This CDR3 region has 15 residues.

The chain is built from TRBV12-3 or TRBV12-4 and TRBJ1-1; no firm D call. The length of the CDR3 is 13 residues. Trimming pared 5 bases from V and 1 base from J, leaving 8 bases between. CDR3 DNA sequence: TGTGCCAGCAGTCGGCTCCGGAACACTGAAGCTTTCTTT. Encoded protein: CASSRLRNTEAFF.

This sequence joins TRBV5-1 and TRBJ2-2; TRBD1 is a possible D gene (6 bases). Trimming took off 1 base at V and 5 bases at J, with 9 bases between the two ends. The germline CDR1 and CDR2 sequences are SGHRS and YFSETQ. CDR3 size: 14 residues. The chain's CDR3 is CASSLTGQTGELFF. CDR3 DNA sequence: TGCGCCAGCAGCTTGACAGGGCAAACCGGGGAGCTGTTTTTT. The full variable domain, its missing parts supplied by reference TRBV5-1 and TRBJ2-2, is KAGVTQTPRYLIKTRGQQVTLSCSPISGHRSVSWYQQTPGQGLQFLFEYFSETQRNKGNFPGRFSGRQFSNSRSEMNVSTLELGDSALYLCASSLTGQTGELFFGEGSRLTVL.

This clone was observed once. V gene TRBV3-1 (or the pseudogene TRBV3-2) combines with J gene TRBJ1-4; D is ambiguous. Germline CDR1 reads LGHDT; CDR2 reads YNNKEL (reference sequence). V was cut by 6 bases and J by 3 bases, with 8 bases left in between. The CDR3 extends over 13 amino acids. In DNA form, the CDR3 reads TGTGCCAGCAGAAGTACACCTAATGAAAAACTGTTTTTT. Protein product: CASRSTPNEKLFF.

The rearrangement links TRBV7-9 to TRBJ1-5; D uncertain. V shed 2 bases and J shed 6 bases, with 8 bases lying between them. This CDR3 has 13 amino acids. The germline V gene has CDR1 SEHNR and CDR2 FQNEAQ (reference sequence). CDR3 region: CASSLSTAQPQHF. The CDR3 DNA reads as TGTGCCAGCAGCTTATCAACAGCTCAGCCCCAGCATTTT.

V gene TRBV19 combines with J gene TRBJ2-7; the D call may be TRBD1 or TRBD2 (5 bases each). The V gene's germline CDR1 is LNHDA and CDR2 SQIVND (reference sequence). The CDR3 runs to 14 residues. V was shortened by 8 bases and J by 0 bases, with 14 bases between the two germline ends. CDR3 DNA sequence: TGTGCCAGTGGGGGTGCTAGGGACTCCTACGAGCAGTACTTC. This encodes CASGGARDSYEQYF.

This chain uses TRBV7-9 with TRBJ2-1; D is possibly TRBD1 or TRBD2 (6 bases each). Germline V CDR1 and CDR2: SEHNR, FQNEAQ (reference sequence). Between the trimmed V and J ends, which lost 8 bases and 0 bases, there was a span of 11 bases. The length of the CDR3 is 14 residues. The CDR3 coding sequence is TGTGCCAGCCTAGAGGGGGGCTCCTACAATGAGCAGTTCTTC. Encoded protein: CASLEGGSYNEQFF.

The V call is TRBV11-1, the J call TRBJ2-5; D remains unclear. This CDR3 region has 13 residues. The ends were cut back, 6 bases at V and 2 bases at J, with 10 bases in the middle. Germline V gives CDR1 SGHAT, CDR2 FQDESV (reference sequence). CDR3 in DNA: TGTGCCAGCAGTCAAACACTACAAGAGACCCAGTACTTC. This gives the protein CASSQTLQETQYF.